A selection of T cell receptor beta chains follows, all from one sample in a study of blood T cell repertoires in COVID-19. The method was immunoSEQ multiplex PCR; TCRdb's version includes in-frame clones alone and lacks a portion of them. This repertoire shows roughly 200,000 clones, roughly 80% found once; its top ten account for 7.9%. Sequencing used peripheral blood. Source of these receptors: a woman older than 75 with acute or convalescent COVID-19. CDR3s include the opening cysteine and the closing phenylalanine or tryptophan. Fields, in order: clone size, J gene, V gene, D gene, CDR3 protein, CDR3 DNA. A D gene is named only where the DNA matches it firmly. Clone size appears in some rows only: once, few, many, or a class for an expanded clone.

abundance: NA
j_gene: TRBJ2-5
v_gene: TRBV4-2
d_gene: NA
CDR3aa: CASSHSVETQYF
CDR3nt: TGTGCCAGCAGCCACAGCGTGGAGACCCAGTACTTC

abundance: few
j_gene: TRBJ2-1
v_gene: TRBV2
d_gene: TRBD1
CDR3aa: CASRWDRGGYNEQFF
CDR3nt: TGTGCCAGCAGATGGGACAGGGGCGGCTACAATGAGCAGTTCTTC

abundance: few
j_gene: TRBJ2-3
v_gene: TRBV5-1
d_gene: NA
CDR3aa: CASSLSLASDTQYF
CDR3nt: TGCGCCAGCAGCTTGTCTCTAGCGTCAGATACGCAGTATTTT

abundance: NA
j_gene: TRBJ2-5
v_gene: TRBV5-1
d_gene: TRBD1
CDR3aa: CASSFGTEETQYF
CDR3nt: TGCGCCAGCAGCTTTGGGACAGAAGAGACCCAGTACTTC

abundance: once
j_gene: TRBJ1-1
v_gene: TRBV3-1/TRBV3-2
d_gene: NA
CDR3aa: CASSQSPRQMNTEAFF
CDR3nt: TGTGCCAGCAGCCAATCACCCAGACAGATGAACACTGAAGCTTTCTTT

abundance: NA
j_gene: TRBJ1-5
v_gene: TRBV5-1
d_gene: NA
CDR3aa: CASSGGSNQPQHF
CDR3nt: TGCGCCAGCAGCGGGGGGAGCAATCAGCCCCAGCATTTT

abundance: NA
j_gene: TRBJ2-2
v_gene: TRBV3-1/TRBV3-2
d_gene: NA
CDR3aa: CASSPSSGGGTGELFF
CDR3nt: TGTGCCAGCAGCCCGTCCTCCGGTGGGGGGACCGGGGAGCTGTTTTTT

abundance: NA
j_gene: TRBJ2-1
v_gene: TRBV25-1
d_gene: NA
CDR3aa: CASSRSNNEQFF
CDR3nt: TGTGCCAGCAGTCGGTCAAACAATGAGCAGTTCTTC

abundance: NA
j_gene: TRBJ1-1
v_gene: TRBV5-1
d_gene: NA
CDR3aa: CASSLSEGVTEAFF
CDR3nt: TGCGCCAGCAGCTTATCTGAGGGGGTCACTGAAGCTTTCTTT

abundance: once
j_gene: TRBJ2-1
v_gene: TRBV28
d_gene: NA
CDR3aa: CASTLDSPYNEQFF
CDR3nt: TGTGCCAGCACCCTTGACTCCCCCTACAATGAGCAGTTCTTC

abundance: few
j_gene: TRBJ1-5
v_gene: TRBV4-1
d_gene: NA
CDR3aa: CASSQDSPYSNQPQHF
CDR3nt: TGCGCCAGCAGCCAAGACAGTCCGTATAGCAATCAGCCCCAGCATTTT

abundance: NA
j_gene: TRBJ2-3
v_gene: TRBV7-6
d_gene: NA
CDR3aa: CASSFQGTDTQYF
CDR3nt: TGTGCCAGCAGCTTTCAGGGTACAGATACGCAGTATTTT

abundance: NA
j_gene: TRBJ2-2
v_gene: TRBV2
d_gene: TRBD1
CDR3aa: CASTGTGHTGELFF
CDR3nt: TGTGCCAGTACCGGGACAGGGCACACCGGGGAGCTGTTTTTT

abundance: NA
j_gene: TRBJ2-7
v_gene: TRBV7-2
d_gene: NA
CDR3aa: CASSGLTGSYEQYF
CDR3nt: TGTGCCAGCAGCGGACTGACAGGCTCCTACGAGCAGTACTTC

abundance: once
j_gene: TRBJ2-1
v_gene: TRBV12-5
d_gene: TRBD1
CDR3aa: CASGVQGAVYNEQFF
CDR3nt: TGTGCTAGTGGGGTACAGGGGGCGGTGTACAATGAGCAGTTCTTC

abundance: NA
j_gene: TRBJ2-7
v_gene: TRBV3-1/TRBV3-2
d_gene: TRBD1
CDR3aa: CASSRQGAYEQYF
CDR3nt: TGTGCCAGCAGTCGACAGGGGGCTTACGAGCAGTACTTC

abundance: NA
j_gene: TRBJ1-6
v_gene: TRBV5-6
d_gene: NA
CDR3aa: CASSGDINSPLHF
CDR3nt: TGTGCCAGCAGCGGGGACATTAATTCACCCCTCCACTTT

abundance: few
j_gene: TRBJ2-7
v_gene: TRBV2
d_gene: NA
CDR3aa: CASNLEGISSYEQYF
CDR3nt: TGTGCCAGCAATTTGGAGGGAATTAGCTCCTACGAGCAGTACTTC

abundance: NA
j_gene: TRBJ2-2
v_gene: TRBV7-9
d_gene: TRBD2
CDR3aa: CASRTGGPNGELFF
CDR3nt: TGTGCCAGCAGAACGGGAGGGCCTAACGGGGAGCTGTTTTTT

abundance: NA
j_gene: TRBJ2-1
v_gene: TRBV6-2/TRBV6-3
d_gene: NA
CDR3aa: CASSRLSAGSTEQFF
CDR3nt: TGTGCCAGCAGTCGACTATCCGCCGGCAGTACGGAGCAGTTCTTC

abundance: NA
j_gene: TRBJ1-1
v_gene: TRBV19
d_gene: NA
CDR3aa: CASSSQTGLEAFF
CDR3nt: TGTGCCAGTAGTAGTCAAACGGGACTGGAAGCTTTCTTT

abundance: NA
j_gene: TRBJ1-2
v_gene: TRBV4-1
d_gene: NA
CDR3aa: CASSQPAGNGYTF
CDR3nt: TGCGCCAGCAGCCAACCGGCAGGGAATGGCTACACCTTC

abundance: NA
j_gene: TRBJ2-1
v_gene: TRBV6-2/TRBV6-3
d_gene: NA
CDR3aa: CASSQSNSEQFF
CDR3nt: TGTGCCAGCAGTCAGTCGAATAGCGAGCAGTTCTTC

abundance: NA
j_gene: TRBJ1-2
v_gene: TRBV5-8
d_gene: NA
CDR3aa: CASAPSTGQGTNYGYTF
CDR3nt: TGTGCCAGCGCTCCATCGACGGGGCAGGGGACTAACTATGGCTACACCTTC

abundance: NA
j_gene: TRBJ2-7
v_gene: TRBV19
d_gene: TRBD1
CDR3aa: CASSSWTGNSYEQYF
CDR3nt: TGTGCCAGTAGTTCATGGACAGGAAACTCCTACGAGCAGTACTTC

abundance: NA
j_gene: TRBJ1-1
v_gene: TRBV10-3
d_gene: TRBD1
CDR3aa: CAISVGTEPNTEAFF
CDR3nt: TGTGCCATCAGTGTTGGGACAGAGCCGAACACTGAAGCTTTCTTT

abundance: NA
j_gene: TRBJ2-1
v_gene: TRBV27
d_gene: TRBD2
CDR3aa: CASSLRLAGFDEQFF
CDR3nt: TGTGCCAGCAGTTTAAGACTAGCGGGATTTGATGAGCAGTTCTTC

abundance: NA
j_gene: TRBJ2-1
v_gene: TRBV6-1
d_gene: TRBD2
CDR3aa: CASSEFRLAGVEEQFF
CDR3nt: TGTGCCAGCAGTGAATTTCGGCTAGCGGGAGTCGAAGAGCAGTTCTTC

abundance: once
j_gene: TRBJ2-2
v_gene: TRBV19
d_gene: TRBD1
CDR3aa: CASTGTGSNTGELFF
CDR3nt: TGTGCCAGTACTGGGACAGGGTCCAACACCGGGGAGCTGTTTTTT

abundance: NA
j_gene: TRBJ2-1
v_gene: TRBV3-1/TRBV3-2
d_gene: NA
CDR3aa: CASSQDGSAHEQFF
CDR3nt: TGTGCCAGCAGCCAAGATGGCAGCGCCCATGAGCAGTTCTTC

abundance: NA
j_gene: TRBJ2-7
v_gene: TRBV2
d_gene: NA
CDR3aa: CASSQTSPEQYF
CDR3nt: TGTGCCAGCAGTCAAACTAGTCCCGAGCAGTACTTC

abundance: NA
j_gene: TRBJ1-2
v_gene: TRBV6-5
d_gene: NA
CDR3aa: CASKPDSLRNYGYTF
CDR3nt: TGTGCCAGCAAACCGGACAGTCTCCGTAACTATGGCTACACCTTC

abundance: NA
j_gene: TRBJ2-7
v_gene: TRBV23-1
d_gene: NA
CDR3aa: CASSQFVPGLESSYEQYF
CDR3nt: TGCGCCAGCAGTCAATTCGTACCGGGACTCGAGAGCTCCTACGAGCAGTACTTC

abundance: few
j_gene: TRBJ2-1
v_gene: TRBV19
d_gene: NA
CDR3aa: CASSIGGRLSNEQFF
CDR3nt: TGTGCCAGTAGTATCGGTGGGAGGTTATCAAATGAGCAGTTCTTC

abundance: NA
j_gene: TRBJ1-6
v_gene: TRBV11-2
d_gene: TRBD1
CDR3aa: CASSPGGHSPLHF
CDR3nt: TGTGCCAGCAGCCCAGGGGGCCATTCACCCCTCCACTTT

abundance: NA
j_gene: TRBJ2-1
v_gene: TRBV3-1/TRBV3-2
d_gene: TRBD2
CDR3aa: CASSRGAPRPGLAGGRKWNEQFF
CDR3nt: TGTGCCAGCAGCCGAGGCGCCCCGAGACCGGGACTAGCGGGAGGGAGAAAATGGAATGAGCAGTTCTTC

abundance: NA
j_gene: TRBJ1-6
v_gene: TRBV11-2
d_gene: NA
CDR3aa: CASSLGGGRSPLHF
CDR3nt: TGTGCCAGCAGCTTAGGGGGGGGCCGCTCACCCCTCCACTTT

abundance: NA
j_gene: TRBJ1-2
v_gene: TRBV21-1
d_gene: NA
CDR3aa: CASSKGQEPNYGYTF
CDR3nt: TGTGCCAGCAGCAAGGGGCAGGAGCCCAACTATGGCTACACCTTC

abundance: NA
j_gene: TRBJ1-5
v_gene: TRBV30
d_gene: NA
CDR3aa: CAWSLKGRTAYNQPQHF
CDR3nt: TGTGCCTGGAGTCTTAAAGGTCGGACAGCATACAATCAGCCCCAGCATTTT

abundance: NA
j_gene: TRBJ1-3
v_gene: TRBV7-9
d_gene: TRBD1
CDR3aa: CASSLGDRATIYF
CDR3nt: TGTGCCAGCAGCTTAGGGGACAGGGCCACCATATATTTT

abundance: NA
j_gene: TRBJ1-1
v_gene: TRBV11-2
d_gene: NA
CDR3aa: CASSLPGTPNTEAFF
CDR3nt: TGTGCCAGCAGCTTACCCGGGACACCTAACACTGAAGCTTTCTTT

abundance: NA
j_gene: TRBJ2-1
v_gene: TRBV14
d_gene: TRBD1
CDR3aa: CASSQDIGRTGAILYNEQFF
CDR3nt: TGTGCCAGCAGCCAAGATATTGGTAGAACAGGGGCCATACTTTACAATGAGCAGTTCTTC

abundance: NA
j_gene: TRBJ2-2
v_gene: TRBV30
d_gene: NA
CDR3aa: CAGGTGNTGELFF
CDR3nt: TGTGCCGGAGGGACGGGGAACACCGGGGAGCTGTTTTTT

abundance: NA
j_gene: TRBJ1-2
v_gene: TRBV6-5
d_gene: NA
CDR3aa: CASSYEGRNGYTF
CDR3nt: TGTGCCAGCAGTTACGAGGGTCGGAATGGCTACACCTTC

abundance: NA
j_gene: TRBJ2-3
v_gene: TRBV4-1
d_gene: TRBD1
CDR3aa: CASSHNILSTGNGPDTQYF
CDR3nt: TGCGCCAGCAGCCACAATATACTCTCGACAGGGAACGGACCAGATACGCAGTATTTT

abundance: NA
j_gene: TRBJ1-5
v_gene: TRBV19
d_gene: NA
CDR3aa: CASSMGRGKSQPQHF
CDR3nt: TGTGCCAGTAGTATGGGCAGGGGTAAAAGTCAGCCCCAGCATTTT

abundance: NA
j_gene: TRBJ2-7
v_gene: TRBV3-1/TRBV3-2
d_gene: TRBD2
CDR3aa: CASSQRLAGGQAYEQYF
CDR3nt: TGTGCCAGCAGCCAGAGGCTAGCGGGAGGCCAAGCCTACGAGCAGTACTTC

abundance: NA
j_gene: TRBJ1-1
v_gene: TRBV6-5
d_gene: NA
CDR3aa: CASRRNTEAFF
CDR3nt: TGTGCCAGCAGGAGGAACACTGAAGCTTTCTTT

abundance: NA
j_gene: TRBJ1-2
v_gene: TRBV3-1/TRBV3-2
d_gene: NA
CDR3aa: CASSQVVYGYTF
CDR3nt: TGTGCCAGCAGCCAAGTCGTCTATGGCTACACCTTC

abundance: NA
j_gene: TRBJ2-7
v_gene: TRBV6-5
d_gene: TRBD1
CDR3aa: CASSSGQGVEEQYF
CDR3nt: TGTGCCAGCAGTTCGGGACAGGGGGTAGAAGAGCAGTACTTC

abundance: NA
j_gene: TRBJ2-7
v_gene: TRBV5-1
d_gene: TRBD1
CDR3aa: CASSPGTGGSEQYF
CDR3nt: TGCGCCAGCAGCCCCGGGACAGGGGGCTCCGAGCAGTACTTC

abundance: NA
j_gene: TRBJ1-6
v_gene: TRBV11-2
d_gene: NA
CDR3aa: CASSRTGQYNSPLHF
CDR3nt: TGTGCCAGCAGCCGCACCGGACAGTACAATTCACCCCTCCACTTT

abundance: NA
j_gene: TRBJ2-3
v_gene: TRBV12-5
d_gene: NA
CDR3aa: CASGLLVAGTDDTQYF
CDR3nt: TGTGCTAGTGGTTTGTTGGTCGCGGGGACAGACGATACGCAGTATTTT

abundance: NA
j_gene: TRBJ2-7
v_gene: TRBV13
d_gene: TRBD2
CDR3aa: CASRPSGLYEQYF
CDR3nt: TGTGCCAGCAGGCCTAGCGGCCTATACGAGCAGTACTTC